One sample yielded the 21 T cell receptor beta chains listed below, sequenced in a study of graft-versus-host responses after intestinal transplantation. Antigen specificity for these receptors is unknown. The table came from immunoSEQ multiplex PCR; TCRdb's copy has only in-frame clones and leaves some out. The table records 96,000 or so clones, about 90% of them present only once. Specimen: unstimulated CD4+ T cells sorted from spleen or lymph node cells, collected before intestinal transplant. These receptors all come from a human donor who received an intestinal transplant.

The chain has TRBV15 and TRBJ2-3; TRBD2 might be the D (6 bases). Germline V CDR1 and CDR2: LNHNV, YYDKDF (reference sequence). The V end was cut by 0 bases, the J end by 3 bases, with 13 bases between. The CDR3 sequence is 16 residues long. This chain's CDR3 is CATSRDRGLRTDTQYF. The CDR3 nucleotides are TGTGCCACCAGCAGAGATCGAGGACTACGAACAGATACGCAGTATTTT. Complete variable domain (other parts from reference TRBV15 and TRBJ2-3): DAMVIQNPRYQVTQFGKPVTLSCSQTLNHNVMYWYQQKSSQAPKLLFHYYDKDFNNEADTPDNFQSRRPNTSFCFLDIRSPGLGDTAMYLCATSRDRGLRTDTQYFGPGTRLTVL.

The gene calls are TRBV6-4 and TRBJ2-5; TRBD2 is a possible D gene (5 bases). CDR3 size: 12 residues. V lost 3 bases to trimming and J lost 5 bases, with 7 bases between them. Germline CDR1 is MRHNA and CDR2 is SNTAGT. DNA for the CDR3: TGTGCCAGCAGTGAATGGGAGGAGACCCAGTACTTC. It yields the protein CASSEWEETQYF.

The chain links TRBV30 to TRBJ1-1; 8 nucleotides line up with TRBD1. The CDR3 extends over 12 amino acids. CDR1 is GTSNPN, CDR2 SVGIG, per germline (reference sequence). J lost 3 bases, V lost 8 bases, and 5 bases had no gene match. The CDR3 DNA follows: TGTGCCGGCACAGGGGGGGACACTGAAGCTTTCTTT. Its translation is CAGTGGDTEAFF.

The sample holds one count of this clone. The V and J genes are TRBV28 and TRBJ2-7; 8 bases match TRBD2. Per germline, CDR1 MDHEN and CDR2 SYDVKM. J was trimmed by 0 bases and V by 7 bases; bases with no gene match: 5. The CDR3 sequence is 14 residues long. The CDR3 nucleotides read TGTGCCAGCAAGAAGAGCGGGAGCTCCTACGAGCAGTACTTC. Translating it yields CASKKSGSSYEQYF.

The rearrangement links TRBV15 to TRBJ1-2; D ambiguous. Per germline, CDR1 LNHNV and CDR2 YYDKDF (reference sequence). Trimming stripped 0 bases from V and 0 bases from J, with 8 bases between. The CDR3 has 15 residues. The CDR3 coding sequence is TGTGCCACCAGCAGAGATAGAGGCGCTAACTATGGCTACACCTTC. This translates into CATSRDRGANYGYTF. Together with reference TRBV15 and TRBJ1-2, the CDR3 gives the full variable domain: DAMVIQNPRYQVTQFGKPVTLSCSQTLNHNVMYWYQQKSSQAPKLLFHYYDKDFNNEADTPDNFQSRRPNTSFCFLDIRSPGLGDTAMYLCATSRDRGANYGYTFGSGTRLTVV.

This clone was detected once. The chain is built from TRBV15 and TRBJ2-3; maybe TRBD1 (5 bases). The CDR3 runs 19 residues. Germline-derived CDR1 and CDR2 are LNHNV and YYDKDF (reference sequence). V shed 3 bases and J shed 2 bases, with 24 bases lying between them. The CDR3 sequence is CATSRLHKGWTSNTDTQYF. In nucleotides, the CDR3 is TGTGCCACCAGCAGGTTACATAAAGGGTGGACATCCAACACAGATACGCAGTATTTT.

The rearrangement uses TRBV11-3 and TRBJ1-6, with 7 bases matching TRBD1. CDR1 and CDR2 (germline): SGHNT, YENEEA. CDR3 length: 15 residues. The ends lost 4 bases at V and 7 bases at J; junction bases unmatched: 7. The CDR3 DNA sequence: TGTGCCAGCAGCTCGACAGGGTCCGAGAATTCACCCCTCCACTTT. It is translated as CASSSTGSENSPLHF.

V usage is TRBV14 and J usage is TRBJ1-4, with 9 nucleotides matching TRBD1. The CDR3 has 14 residues. V lost 4 bases and J lost 8; bases outside the gene matches: 5. Germline CDR1 reads SGHDN; CDR2 reads FVKESK. CDR3: CASSRGQGSEKLFF. In DNA, the CDR3 is TGTGCCAGCAGCCGGGGACAGGGTTCCGAAAAACTGTTTTTT.

V is TRBV11-2 and J is TRBJ2-7; D is perhaps TRBD2 (6 bases). The CDR3 has 16 amino acids. Looked up from germline, CDR1 is SGHAT and CDR2 is FQNNGV. Trimming shortened V by 5 bases and J by 9 bases, and 26 bases separated the two germline ends. CDR3 protein: CASSRGTGQGILGQYF. The CDR3, as DNA: TGTGCCAGCAGCCGAGGGACTGGGCAGGGTATTCTAGGGCAGTACTTC.

This chain joins TRBV29-1 and TRBJ2-2; 7 bases fit TRBD1. After removal of 4 bases from V and 2 bases from J, the junction contained 1 base not matched to a gene. This CDR3 has 13 residues. The germline CDR1 and CDR2 sequences are SQVTM and ANQGSEA. The CDR3 reads CSVGQGNTGELFF. Written as DNA, the CDR3 is TGCAGCGTTGGACAGGGAAACACCGGGGAGCTGTTTTTT.

V and J are TRBV4-3 and TRBJ2-7, with 10 bases aligning to TRBD2. The J segment lost 11 bases and the V segment lost 0 bases, leaving 13 bases of the junction unmatched. This CDR3 contains 16 residues. CDR1 LGHNA and CDR2 YSLEER come from the germline V gene. CDR3 nucleotides: TGCGCCAGCAGCCAAGATTATAGGAGCGGGGGGGGGCGGAAGTACTTC. As protein: CASSQDYRSGGGRKYF.

The table lists this clone with a few counts. CDR3 amino acids: CASSFLGLAGSYNEQFF. The CDR3, as DNA: TGTGCCAGCAGCTTCCTGGGACTAGCGGGGTCATACAATGAGCAGTTCTTC. The J gene is TRBJ2-1, the V gene TRBV5-6; 13 bases are a match to TRBD2. This CDR3 is 17 amino acids long. The germline V gene has CDR1 SGHDT and CDR2 YYEEEE. V shed 2 bases and J 4 bases; nucleotides not matched to a gene: 6.

The V and J genes are TRBV30 and TRBJ2-3, with D perhaps matching TRBD2 (6 bases). Germline V gene sequence: CDR1 GTSNPN, CDR2 SVGIG (reference sequence). Trimming stripped 8 bases from V and 4 bases from J, with 10 bases between. This CDR3 contains 11 residues. The CDR3 spells CARGRPDTQYF. CDR3 DNA: TGTGCCCGAGGGAGGCCAGATACGCAGTATTTT.

The chain links TRBV28 to TRBJ2-7; 10 bases align to TRBD2. CDR3 size: 16 residues. Germline-derived CDR1 and CDR2 are MDHEN and SYDVKM. V lost 6 bases and J lost 3; bases outside the gene matches: 11. CDR3: CASRPRPRTSGYEQYF. The CDR3 DNA reads TGTGCCAGCAGGCCAAGACCTCGGACTAGCGGCTACGAGCAGTACTTC. The whole variable domain, remainder taken from reference TRBV28 and TRBJ2-7, is DVKVTQSSRYLVKRTGEKVFLECVQDMDHENMFWYRQDPGLGLRLIYFSYDVKMKEKGDIPEGYSVSREKKERFSLILESASTNQTSMYLCASRPRPRTSGYEQYFGPGTRLTVT.

J is TRBJ1-4 and V is TRBV25-1, with TRBD1 matching 10 bases. After removal of 5 bases from V and 4 bases from J, the junction contained 7 bases not matched to a gene. The CDR3 loop spans 16 amino acids. Germline CDR1 is MGHDK and CDR2 is SYGVNS. The CDR3 is CASSLGTGAGNEKLFF. In DNA, the CDR3 is TGTGCCAGCAGTCTCGGGACAGGGGCCGGTAATGAAAAACTGTTTTTT.

The V gene is TRBV7-8, the J gene TRBJ2-7; the D gene is possibly TRBD2 (7 bases). The V and J ends lost 5 bases and 3 bases respectively, with 17 bases between them. CDR1 and CDR2 from the germline V gene are SGHVS and FQNEAQ. CDR3 length equals 15 residues. The CDR3 DNA follows: TGTGCCAGCAGCAAACCTCGGGGGGCTGGCTACGAGCAGTACTTC. This encodes CASSKPRGAGYEQYF.

The CDR3 region is CASRRGFTDTQYF. CDR3 bases: TGTGCCAGCAGACGGGGGTTCACAGATACGCAGTATTTT. V and J are TRBV6-5 and TRBJ2-3; the D gene is possibly TRBD2 (6 bases). V was trimmed by 6 bases and J by 2 bases, leaving 9 bases between them. The CDR3 consists of 13 residues. Looked up from germline, CDR1 is MNHEY and CDR2 is SVGAGI.

The CDR3 protein is CASYIQRYYEQYF. The CDR3, as DNA: TGTGCCAGCTATATCCAGCGTTACTACGAGCAGTACTTC. The rearrangement joins TRBV6-1 to TRBJ2-7, with D unclear. The CDR3 extends over 13 amino acids. V was clipped by 8 bases and J by 3 bases, with 14 bases between them. Per germline, CDR1 MNHNS and CDR2 SASEGT.

The chain recombines TRBV5-4 with TRBJ1-2, with D possibly being TRBD1 (6 bases). The ends were cut back, 4 bases at V and 2 bases at J, with 9 bases in the middle. CDR3 length: 13 amino acids. Germline V CDR1 and CDR2: SGHNT, YYREEE (reference sequence). The CDR3 region is CASSNDRNYGYTF. CDR3 nucleotide sequence: TGTGCCAGCAGCAACGACAGGAACTATGGCTACACCTTC.

V usage is TRBV10-3 and J usage is TRBJ1-4, with D possibly matching TRBD1 (5 bases). In germline, CDR1 is ENHRY, CDR2 SYGVKD. V gave up 4 bases and J gave up 0 bases, with 9 bases separating them. The CDR3 runs to 15 residues. The CDR3 reads CAISGQGATNEKLFF. The CDR3 DNA follows: TGTGCCATCAGTGGTCAGGGTGCAACTAATGAAAAACTGTTTTTT.

The V and J genes are TRBV19 and TRBJ1-5; possibly TRBD1 for D (5 bases). This CDR3 comprises 12 residues. V gave up 6 bases and J gave up 2 bases, with 5 bases separating them. Germline V gives CDR1 LNHDA, CDR2 SQIVND (reference sequence). CDR3 nucleotides: TGTGCCAGTAGACAGGGCAATCAGCCCCAGCATTTT. Its protein product is CASRQGNQPQHF.